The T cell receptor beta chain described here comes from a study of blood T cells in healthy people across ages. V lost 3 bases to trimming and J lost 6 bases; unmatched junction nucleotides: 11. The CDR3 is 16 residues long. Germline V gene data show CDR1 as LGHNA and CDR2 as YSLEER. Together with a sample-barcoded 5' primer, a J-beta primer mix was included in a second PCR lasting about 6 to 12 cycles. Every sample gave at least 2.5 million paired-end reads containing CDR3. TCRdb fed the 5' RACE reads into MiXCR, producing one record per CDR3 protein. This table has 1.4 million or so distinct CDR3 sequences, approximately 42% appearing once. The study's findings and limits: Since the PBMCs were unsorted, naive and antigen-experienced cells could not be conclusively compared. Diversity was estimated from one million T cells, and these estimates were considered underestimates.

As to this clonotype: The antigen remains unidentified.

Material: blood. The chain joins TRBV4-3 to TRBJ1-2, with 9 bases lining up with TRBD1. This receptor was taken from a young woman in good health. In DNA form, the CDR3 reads TGCGCCAGCAGCCAGGTAATTGACAGGGGGGGTGATGGCTACACCTTC. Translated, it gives CASSQVIDRGGDGYTF.